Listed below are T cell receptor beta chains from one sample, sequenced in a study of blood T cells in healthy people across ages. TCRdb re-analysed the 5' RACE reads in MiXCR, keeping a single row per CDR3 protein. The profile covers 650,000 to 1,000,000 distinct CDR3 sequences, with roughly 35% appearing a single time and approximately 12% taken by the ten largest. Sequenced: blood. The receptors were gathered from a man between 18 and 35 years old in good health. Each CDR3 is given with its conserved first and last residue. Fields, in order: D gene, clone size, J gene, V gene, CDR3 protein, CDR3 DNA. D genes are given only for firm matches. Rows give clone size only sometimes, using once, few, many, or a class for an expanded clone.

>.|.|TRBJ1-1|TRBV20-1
CSVPTTWDTEAFF
TGCAGTGTGCCGACAACCTGGGACACTGAAGCTTTCTTT
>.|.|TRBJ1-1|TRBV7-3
CASSVSENTEASF
TGTGCCAGCAGCGTATCAGAGAACACTGAAGCTTCCTTT
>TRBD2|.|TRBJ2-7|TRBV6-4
CASSLKSGGNNNEQYF
TGTGCCAGCAGTCTAAAGAGCGGGGGGAATAACAATGAGCAGTACTTC
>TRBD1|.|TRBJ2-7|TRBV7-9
CASSPDRGLSYHEQYF
TGTGCCAGCAGCCCCGACAGGGGGCTATCTTACCACGAGCAGTACTTC
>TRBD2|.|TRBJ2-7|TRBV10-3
CAISAAGTSSYEQYF
TGTGCCATCAGTGCAGCCGGGACTAGCTCCTACGAGCAGTACTTC
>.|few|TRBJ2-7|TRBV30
CACGGAYEQYF
TGTGCCTGCGGGGGTGCCTACGAGCAGTACTTC
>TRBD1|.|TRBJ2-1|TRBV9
CASSAGGQYNEQFF
TGTGCCAGCAGCGCAGGGGGCCAATACAATGAGCAGTTCTTC
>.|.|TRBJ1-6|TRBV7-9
CASSRRGPDNSPLHF
TGTGCCAGCAGCAGGCGGGGGCCAGATAATTCACCCCTCCACTTT
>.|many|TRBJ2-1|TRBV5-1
CASSSRGPYNEQFF
TGCGCCAGCAGCTCTCGGGGTCCCTACAATGAGCAGTTCTTC
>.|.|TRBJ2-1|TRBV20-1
CSASDTGTQTGEQFF
TGCAGTGCTAGTGACACCGGGACCCAAACGGGGGAGCAGTTCTTC
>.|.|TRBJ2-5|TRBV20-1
CSARERIKAGAWETQYF
TGCAGTGCTAGAGAGCGTATTAAGGCAGGGGCATGGGAGACCCAGTACTTC
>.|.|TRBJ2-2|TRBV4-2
CASSQGGRGEFTGELFF
TGTGCCAGCAGCCAGGGCGGAAGGGGAGAATTCACCGGGGAGCTGTTTTTT
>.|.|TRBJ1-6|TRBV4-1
CASSQDLGSPLHF
TGCGCCAGCAGCCAAGACTTAGGCTCACCCCTCCACTTT
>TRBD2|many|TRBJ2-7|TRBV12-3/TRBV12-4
CASSFSGGAFEQYF
TGTGCCAGCAGTTTTAGCGGGGGGGCCTTTGAGCAGTACTTC
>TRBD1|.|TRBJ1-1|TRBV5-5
CASSVDRANTEAFF
TGTGCCAGCAGCGTCGACAGGGCCAACACTGAAGCTTTCTTT
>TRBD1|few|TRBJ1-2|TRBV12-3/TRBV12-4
CASSGQGLLNYGYTF
TGTGCCAGCAGTGGACAGGGGCTCCTCAACTATGGCTACACCTTC
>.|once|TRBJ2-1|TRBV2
CASSERAIPYEQFF
TGTGCCAGCAGTGAAAGGGCCATTCCCTATGAGCAGTTCTTC
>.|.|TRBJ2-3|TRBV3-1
CASSLSVRAADTQYF
TGTGCCAGCAGCCTAAGTGTCAGGGCGGCAGATACGCAGTATTTT
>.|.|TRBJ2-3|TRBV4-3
CASSQGDSPSTDTQYF
TGCGCCAGCAGCCAGGGGGACTCCCCTAGTACAGATACGCAGTATTTT
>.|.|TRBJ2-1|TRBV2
CASSGQRTYNEQFF
TGTGCCAGCAGTGGTCAGCGAACCTACAATGAGCAGTTCTTC
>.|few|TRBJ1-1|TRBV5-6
CASSYDLGGTEAFF
TGTGCCAGCAGCTACGACCTGGGTGGCACTGAAGCTTTCTTT
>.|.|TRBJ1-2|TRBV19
CASRGGPFYGCTF
TGTGCCAGTAGGGGGGGACCTTTCTATGGCTGCACCTTC
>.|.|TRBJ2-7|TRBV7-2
CASSLALGGNSYEQYF
TGTGCCAGCAGCTTAGCGCTCGGCGGGAACTCCTACGAGCAGTACTTC
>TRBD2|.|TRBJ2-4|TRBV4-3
CASSQWDGRDIQYF
TGCGCCAGCAGCCAATGGGACGGGAGGGACATTCAGTACTTC
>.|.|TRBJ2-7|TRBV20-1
CSARPRLGNSYNEQYF
TGCAGTGCTAGACCTCGACTAGGGAACTCCTACAATGAGCAGTACTTC